This TCR beta chain was sequenced in a study of blood T cell repertoires in COVID-19. Profiled with immunoSEQ multiplex PCR; TCRdb holds only in-frame clones, not every one. Of fewer than 200,000 clones in the sample, roughly 85% were seen once. CDR3 size: 18 residues. V lost 1 base to trimming and J lost 5 bases; unmatched junction nucleotides: 15. Participants spanned ages roughly 18 to 90 years and resided in roughly 26 US areas. The V and J genes are TRBV23-1 and TRBJ2-7; 9 bases agree with TRBD1. TRBV23-1 is classed as an ORF, of uncertain function. This clonotype was sampled from a woman aged 70-85 years in a cohort exposed to, infected with or recovered from COVID-19 (not recorded which). The sequenced sample was PBMCs or T cells enriched from blood (not recorded which). The CDR3 loop reads CASSQFRTGATLADEQYF. CDR3 sequence (DNA): TGCGCCAGCAGTCAATTTAGGACAGGGGCCACCCTTGCCGACGAGCAGTACTTC.